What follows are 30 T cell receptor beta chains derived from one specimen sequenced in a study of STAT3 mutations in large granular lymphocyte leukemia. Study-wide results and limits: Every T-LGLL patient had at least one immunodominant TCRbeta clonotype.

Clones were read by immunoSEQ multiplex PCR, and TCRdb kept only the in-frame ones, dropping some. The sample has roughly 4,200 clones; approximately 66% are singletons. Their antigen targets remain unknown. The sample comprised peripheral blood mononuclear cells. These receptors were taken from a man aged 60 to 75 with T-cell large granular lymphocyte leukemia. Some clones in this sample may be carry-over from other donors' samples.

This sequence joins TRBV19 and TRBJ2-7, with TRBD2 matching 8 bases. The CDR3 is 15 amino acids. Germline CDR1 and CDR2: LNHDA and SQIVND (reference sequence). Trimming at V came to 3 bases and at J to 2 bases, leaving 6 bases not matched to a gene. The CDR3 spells CASSMSGGAAYEQYF. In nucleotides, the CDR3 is TGTGCCAGTAGTATGTCGGGGGGGGCGGCCTACGAGCAGTACTTC. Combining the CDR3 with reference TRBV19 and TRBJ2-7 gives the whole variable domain DGGITQSPKYLFRKEGQNVTLSCEQNLNHDAMYWYRQDPGQGLRLIYYSQIVNDFQKGDIAEGYSVSREKKESFPLTVTSAQKNPTAFYLCASSMSGGAAYEQYFGPGTRLTVT.

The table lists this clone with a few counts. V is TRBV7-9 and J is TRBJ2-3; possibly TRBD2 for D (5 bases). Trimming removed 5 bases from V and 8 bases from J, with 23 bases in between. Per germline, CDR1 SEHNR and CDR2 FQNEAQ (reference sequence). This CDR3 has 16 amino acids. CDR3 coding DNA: TGTGCCAGCAGCCCCGTTGCGTCCCCGGGAAGAGGTACGCAGTATTTT. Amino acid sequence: CASSPVASPGRGTQYF. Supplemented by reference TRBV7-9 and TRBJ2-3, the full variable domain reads DTGVSQNPRHKITKRGQNVTFRCDPISEHNRLYWYRQTLGQGPEFLTYFQNEAQLEKSRLLSDRFSAERPKGSFSTLEIQRTEQGDSAMYLCASSPVASPGRGTQYFGPGTRLTVL.

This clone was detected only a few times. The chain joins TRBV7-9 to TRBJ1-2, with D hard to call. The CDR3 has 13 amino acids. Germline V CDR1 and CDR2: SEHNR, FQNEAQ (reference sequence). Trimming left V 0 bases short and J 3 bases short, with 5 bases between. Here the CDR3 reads CASSLAGYYGYTF. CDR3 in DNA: TGTGCCAGCAGCTTAGCAGGGTACTATGGCTACACCTTC.

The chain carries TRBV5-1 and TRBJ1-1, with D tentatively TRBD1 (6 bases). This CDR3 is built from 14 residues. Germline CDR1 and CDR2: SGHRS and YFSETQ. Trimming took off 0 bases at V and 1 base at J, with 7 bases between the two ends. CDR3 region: CASSLEGGNTEAFF. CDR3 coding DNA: TGCGCCAGCAGCTTGGAAGGGGGGAACACTGAAGCTTTCTTT. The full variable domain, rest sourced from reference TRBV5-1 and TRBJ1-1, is KAGVTQTPRYLIKTRGQQVTLSCSPISGHRSVSWYQQTPGQGLQFLFEYFSETQRNKGNFPGRFSGRQFSNSRSEMNVSTLELGDSALYLCASSLEGGNTEAFFGQGTRLTVV.

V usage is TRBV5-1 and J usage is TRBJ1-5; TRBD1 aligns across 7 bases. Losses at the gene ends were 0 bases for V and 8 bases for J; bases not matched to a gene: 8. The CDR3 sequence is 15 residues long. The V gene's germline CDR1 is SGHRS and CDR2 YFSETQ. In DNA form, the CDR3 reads TGCGCCAGCAGCTTGGTGGGGGACAGAACTGAGCCCCAGCATTTT. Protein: CASSLVGDRTEPQHF.

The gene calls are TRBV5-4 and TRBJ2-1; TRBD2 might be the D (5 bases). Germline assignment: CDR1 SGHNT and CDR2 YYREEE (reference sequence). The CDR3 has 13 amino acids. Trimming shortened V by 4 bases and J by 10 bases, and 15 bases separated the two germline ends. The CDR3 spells CASSPSTPGEQFF. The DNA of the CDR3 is TGTGCCAGCAGCCCCTCGACCCCGGGGGAGCAGTTCTTC.

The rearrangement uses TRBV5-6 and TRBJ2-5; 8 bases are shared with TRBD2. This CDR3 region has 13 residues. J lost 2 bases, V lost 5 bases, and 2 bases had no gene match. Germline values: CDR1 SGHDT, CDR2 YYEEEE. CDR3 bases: TGTGCCAGCAGTTCGGGGGGGCAAGAGACCCAGTACTTC. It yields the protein CASSSGGQETQYF. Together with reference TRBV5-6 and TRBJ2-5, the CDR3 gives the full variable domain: DAGVTQSPTHLIKTRGQQVTLRCSPKSGHDTVSWYQQALGQGPQFIFQYYEEEERQRGNFPDRFSGHQFPNYSSELNVNALLLGDSALYLCASSSGGQETQYFGPGTRLLVL.

The chain's CDR3 is CASSSRGTDTQYF. CDR3 nucleotides: TGTGCCAGCAGTTCCAGGGGCACAGATACGCAGTATTTT. The rearrangement joins TRBV6-6 to TRBJ2-3; TRBD1 is a possible D gene (5 bases). CDR3 length: 13 residues. CDR1 is MNHNY and CDR2 is SVGAGI in the germline V gene (reference sequence). The V end was cut by 4 bases, the J end by 1 base, with 6 bases between.

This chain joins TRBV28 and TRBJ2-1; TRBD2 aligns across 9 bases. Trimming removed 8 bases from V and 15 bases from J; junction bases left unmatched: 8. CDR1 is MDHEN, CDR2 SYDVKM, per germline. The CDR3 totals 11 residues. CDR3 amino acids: CASRRGGEWFF. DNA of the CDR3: TGTGCCAGCCGGCGGGGGGGCGAATGGTTCTTC.

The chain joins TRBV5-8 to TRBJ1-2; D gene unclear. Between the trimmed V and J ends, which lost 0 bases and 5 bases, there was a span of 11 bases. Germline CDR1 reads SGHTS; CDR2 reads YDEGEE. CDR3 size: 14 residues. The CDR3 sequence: CASSLVRLLYGYTF. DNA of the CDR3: TGTGCCAGCAGCTTGGTTCGGTTACTTTATGGCTACACCTTC.

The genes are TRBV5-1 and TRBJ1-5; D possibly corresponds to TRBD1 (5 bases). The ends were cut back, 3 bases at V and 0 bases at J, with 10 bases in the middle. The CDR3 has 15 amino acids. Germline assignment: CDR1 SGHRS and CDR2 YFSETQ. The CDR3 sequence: CASSSGENSNQPQHF. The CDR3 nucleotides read TGCGCCAGCAGCTCGGGGGAAAATAGCAATCAGCCCCAGCATTTT.

CDR3 amino acids: CASSHRANYGYTF. The CDR3 DNA reads TGTGCCAGCAGCCATAGAGCTAACTATGGCTACACCTTC. The chain recombines TRBV25-1 with TRBJ1-2; D remains unclear. Trimming removed 6 bases at V and 0 bases at J, with 8 bases between. The length of the CDR3 is 13 residues. Germline V gives CDR1 MGHDK, CDR2 SYGVNS.

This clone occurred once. The CDR3 protein is CASAKGGTNNYEQYF. In nucleotides, the CDR3 is TGCGCCAGCGCCAAAGGCGGGACGAATAACTACGAGCAGTACTTC. This chain joins TRBV5-1 and TRBJ2-7; weak D call: TRBD2 (6 bases). Germline-derived CDR1 and CDR2 are SGHRS and YFSETQ. Trimming removed 7 bases at V and 3 bases at J, with 20 bases between. The CDR3 is 15 amino acids.

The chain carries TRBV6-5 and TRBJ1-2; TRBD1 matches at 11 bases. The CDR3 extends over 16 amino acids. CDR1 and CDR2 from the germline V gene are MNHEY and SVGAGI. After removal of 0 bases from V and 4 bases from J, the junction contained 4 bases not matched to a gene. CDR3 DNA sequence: TGTGCCAGCAGTTACTCCGGGACAGGGGGTCCCTATGGCTACACCTTC. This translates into CASSYSGTGGPYGYTF.

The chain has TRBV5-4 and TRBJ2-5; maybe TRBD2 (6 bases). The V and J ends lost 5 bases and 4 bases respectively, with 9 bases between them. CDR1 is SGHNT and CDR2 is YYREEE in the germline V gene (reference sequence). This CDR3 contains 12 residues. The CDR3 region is CASRGTRETQYF. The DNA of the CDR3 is TGTGCCAGCAGGGGGACTCGAGAGACCCAGTACTTC.

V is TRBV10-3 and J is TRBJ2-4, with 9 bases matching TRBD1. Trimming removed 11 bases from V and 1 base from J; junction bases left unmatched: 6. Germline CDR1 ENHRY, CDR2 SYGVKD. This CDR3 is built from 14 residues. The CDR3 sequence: CADGQGRAKNIQYF. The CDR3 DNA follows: TGTGCCGACGGACAGGGGAGGGCCAAAAACATTCAGTACTTC.

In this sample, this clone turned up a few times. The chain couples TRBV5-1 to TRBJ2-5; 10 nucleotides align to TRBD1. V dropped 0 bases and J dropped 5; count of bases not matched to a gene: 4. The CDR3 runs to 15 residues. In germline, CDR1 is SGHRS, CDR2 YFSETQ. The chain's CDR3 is CASSLGQGAEETQYF. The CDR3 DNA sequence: TGCGCCAGCAGCTTGGGACAGGGGGCGGAGGAGACCCAGTACTTC.

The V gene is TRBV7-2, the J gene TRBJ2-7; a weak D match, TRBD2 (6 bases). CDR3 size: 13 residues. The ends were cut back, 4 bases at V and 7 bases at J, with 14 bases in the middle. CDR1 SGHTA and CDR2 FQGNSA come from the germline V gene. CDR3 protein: CASSSYQAGEQYV. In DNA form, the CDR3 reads TGTGCCAGCAGCTCGTATCAGGCGGGAGAGCAGTACGTC.

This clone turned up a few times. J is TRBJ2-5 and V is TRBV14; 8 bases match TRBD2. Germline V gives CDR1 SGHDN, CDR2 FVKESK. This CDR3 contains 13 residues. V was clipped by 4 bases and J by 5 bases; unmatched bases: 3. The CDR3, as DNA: TGTGCCAGCAGCCCAGCGGGAGTCGAGACCCAGTACTTC. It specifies CASSPAGVETQYF.

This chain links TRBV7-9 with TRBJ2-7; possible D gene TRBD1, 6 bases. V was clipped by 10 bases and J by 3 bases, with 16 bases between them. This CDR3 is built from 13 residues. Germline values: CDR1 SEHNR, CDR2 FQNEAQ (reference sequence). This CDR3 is CATRGPSGYEQYV. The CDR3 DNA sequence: TGTGCCACCAGGGGCCCTTCGGGCTACGAGCAGTACGTC.

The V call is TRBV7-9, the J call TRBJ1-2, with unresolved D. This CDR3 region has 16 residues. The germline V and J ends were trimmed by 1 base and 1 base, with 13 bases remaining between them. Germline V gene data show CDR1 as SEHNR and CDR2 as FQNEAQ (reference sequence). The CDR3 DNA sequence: TGTGCCAGCAGCTTAGACGTGGGGATGAATAACTATGGCTACACCTTC. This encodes CASSLDVGMNNYGYTF. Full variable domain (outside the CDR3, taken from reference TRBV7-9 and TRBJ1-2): DTGVSQNPRHKITKRGQNVTFRCDPISEHNRLYWYRQTLGQGPEFLTYFQNEAQLEKSRLLSDRFSAERPKGSFSTLEIQRTEQGDSAMYLCASSLDVGMNNYGYTFGSGTRLTVV.

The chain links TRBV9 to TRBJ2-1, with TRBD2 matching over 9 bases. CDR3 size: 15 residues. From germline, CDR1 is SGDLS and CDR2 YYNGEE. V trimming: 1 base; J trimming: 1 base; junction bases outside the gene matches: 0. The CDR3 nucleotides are TGTGCCAGCAGCGTACTAGCGGGGTCCTACAATGAGCAGTTCTTC. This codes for CASSVLAGSYNEQFF.

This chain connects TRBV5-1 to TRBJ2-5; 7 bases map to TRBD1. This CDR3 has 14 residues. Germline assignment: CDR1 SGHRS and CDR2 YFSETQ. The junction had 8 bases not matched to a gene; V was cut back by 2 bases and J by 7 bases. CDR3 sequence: CASSFEGASGTQYF. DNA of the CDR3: TGCGCCAGCAGCTTTGAGGGGGCGTCGGGGACCCAGTACTTC. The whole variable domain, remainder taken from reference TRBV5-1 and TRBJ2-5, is KAGVTQTPRYLIKTRGQQVTLSCSPISGHRSVSWYQQTPGQGLQFLFEYFSETQRNKGNFPGRFSGRQFSNSRSEMNVSTLELGDSALYLCASSFEGASGTQYFGPGTRLLVL.

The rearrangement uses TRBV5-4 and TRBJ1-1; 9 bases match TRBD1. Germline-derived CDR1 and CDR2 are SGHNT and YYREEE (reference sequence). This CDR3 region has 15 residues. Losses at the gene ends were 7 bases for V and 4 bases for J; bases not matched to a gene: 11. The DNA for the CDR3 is TGTGCCAGCGCCCCGGACAGGGGTGGAGTCACTGAAGCTTTCTTT. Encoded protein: CASAPDRGGVTEAFF.

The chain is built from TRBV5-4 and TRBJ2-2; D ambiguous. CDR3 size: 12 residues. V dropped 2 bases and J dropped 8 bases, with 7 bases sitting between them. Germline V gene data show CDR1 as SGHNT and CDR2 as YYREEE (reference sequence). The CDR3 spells CASSFQSGELFF. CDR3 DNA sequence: TGTGCCAGCAGCTTCCAGTCAGGGGAGCTGTTTTTT.

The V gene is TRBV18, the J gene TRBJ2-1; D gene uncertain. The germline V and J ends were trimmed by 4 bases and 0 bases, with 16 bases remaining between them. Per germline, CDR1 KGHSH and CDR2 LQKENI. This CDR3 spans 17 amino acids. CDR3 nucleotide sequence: TGTGCCAGCTCACTTGCAGGACGGACCAGCTCCTACAATGAGCAGTTCTTC. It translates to CASSLAGRTSSYNEQFF.

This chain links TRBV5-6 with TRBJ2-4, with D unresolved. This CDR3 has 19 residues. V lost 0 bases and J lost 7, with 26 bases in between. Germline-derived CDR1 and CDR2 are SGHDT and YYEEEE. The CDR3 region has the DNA TGTGCCAGCAGCTTGGGAGTTGGGTCAGAGATTACTCGTGTCAACATTCAGTACTTC. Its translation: CASSLGVGSEITRVNIQYF.

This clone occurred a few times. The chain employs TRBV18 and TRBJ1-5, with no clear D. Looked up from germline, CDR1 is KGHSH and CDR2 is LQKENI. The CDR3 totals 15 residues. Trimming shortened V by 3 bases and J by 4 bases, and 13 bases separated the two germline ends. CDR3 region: CASSPDGELNQPQHF. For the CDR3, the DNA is TGTGCCAGCTCACCGGACGGAGAGCTTAATCAGCCCCAGCATTTT.

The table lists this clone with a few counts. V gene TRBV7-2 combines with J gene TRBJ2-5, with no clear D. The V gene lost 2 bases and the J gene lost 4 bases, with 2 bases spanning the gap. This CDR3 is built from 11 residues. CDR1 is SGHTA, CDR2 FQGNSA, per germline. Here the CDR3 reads CASSLLETQYF. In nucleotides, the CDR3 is TGTGCCAGCAGCTTACTAGAGACCCAGTACTTC.

This chain's CDR3 is CASSLEGGTYNEQFF. DNA of the CDR3: TGTGCCAGCTCACTCGAGGGGGGCACCTACAATGAGCAGTTCTTC. The chain uses TRBV18 and TRBJ2-1; D is tentatively TRBD1 or TRBD2 (6 bases each). The V end lost 4 bases, the J end lost 2 bases, and 12 bases lay between the germline ends. Germline CDR1 reads KGHSH; CDR2 reads LQKENI. The CDR3 contains 15 residues.